This T cell receptor (beta chain) was sequenced for a study of blood T cell repertoires in COVID-19. Some clones are missing from TCRdb's copy, which holds only in-frame ones; the method was immunoSEQ multiplex PCR. This sample has about 140,000 clones, with about 76% found just once. CDR1 is KGHSH, CDR2 LQKENI, per germline. The CDR3 sequence is 13 residues long. Trimming pared 5 bases from V and 6 bases from J, leaving 13 bases between. The origin of this receptor is a man older than 75 with acute or convalescent COVID-19. The chain links TRBV18 to TRBJ1-1, with TRBD1 as a possible D gene (6 bases). The specimen was peripheral blood. CDR3 region: CASSSENRAEAFF. CDR3 in DNA: TGTGCCAGCTCATCGGAGAACAGGGCTGAAGCTTTCTTT.